Ten or more counts support the clone carrying this T cell receptor beta chain. This sample was included in a study of human T cells and chemical hapten exposure. Blood, whole and unfractionated, served as the source for total RNA extraction. Original analysis: From around 20,000 to 690,000 TCRs were found per sample, with a median of approximately 96,000. TCRdb passed the 5' RACE reads through MiXCR, listing each CDR3 protein once. The V and J calls follow TCRdb's processing rather than the paper's. The data show tens of thousands of distinct CDR3 sequences, with about 8.4% seen just once and approximately 2.3% held by the top ten. This clonotype was sampled from a male donor in good health.

CDR3 loop: CSASNSPETSTDTQYF. The CDR3 region has the DNA TGCAGTGCTAGTAACAGCCCAGAAACTAGCACAGATACGCAGTATTTT. The V call is TRBV20-1, the J call TRBJ2-3; D not certain. The germline V gene encodes CDR1 DFQATT and CDR2 SNEGSKA (reference sequence). The CDR3 has 16 amino acids. With 3 bases removed from V and 0 bases from J, the gap between germline ends came to 16 bases.